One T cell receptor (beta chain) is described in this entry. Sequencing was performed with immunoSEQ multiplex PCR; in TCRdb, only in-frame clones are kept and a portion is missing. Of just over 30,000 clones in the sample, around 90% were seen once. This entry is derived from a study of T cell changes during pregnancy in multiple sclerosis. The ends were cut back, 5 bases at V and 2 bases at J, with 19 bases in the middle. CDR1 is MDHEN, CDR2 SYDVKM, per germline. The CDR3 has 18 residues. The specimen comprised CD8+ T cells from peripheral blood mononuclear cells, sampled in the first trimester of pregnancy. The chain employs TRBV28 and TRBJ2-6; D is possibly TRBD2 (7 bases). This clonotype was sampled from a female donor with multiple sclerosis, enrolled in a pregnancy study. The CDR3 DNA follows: TGTGCCAGCAGTCTAGGGGGGGCCGGGATTGCTGGGGCCAACGTCCTGACTTTC. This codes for CASSLGGAGIAGANVLTF.